This T cell receptor (beta chain) was obtained from a study of blood T cell repertoires in COVID-19. At the level of the study: Italy, Spain and the United States were the sources of the convalescent and acute COVID-19 samples. PBMCs, B-cell-depleted T cells, or T cells were the source of the cDNA or gDNA that made up the material.

Original processing notes: Amplified reference gene primers provided the basis for estimating nucleated cell counts. Repertoires were generated with immunoSEQ multiplex PCR, while TCRdb's copy carries only in-frame clones and drops some. V, J and clone size were drawn from that table, and D and trimming were deduced from the DNA. The repertoire has about 130,000 clones, about 91% of them found once; the top ten carry over 9%. CDR1 is SGHTA and CDR2 is FQGNSA in the germline V gene. The ends were cut back, 3 bases at V and 8 bases at J, with 16 bases in the middle. This CDR3 spans 15 amino acids. The sample consisted of peripheral blood. The chain recombines TRBV7-2 with TRBJ2-2; tentatively, D is TRBD2 (5 bases). This clonotype originated in a man aged 45-65 years with acute or convalescent COVID-19. CDR3: CASSFYYGSGGELFF. CDR3 DNA sequence: TGTGCCAGCAGCTTTTATTACGGGTCGGGAGGGGAGCTGTTTTTT.